This T cell receptor beta chain was captured in a study of graft-versus-host responses after intestinal transplantation. The overall study: Every one of the recipients received anti-thymocyte globulin induction and afterwards took tacrolimus and steroids for around 3 years. The study's findings and limits: In recipient marrow, GvH clones were found, and some appeared first in ileum or blood. Early post-transplant HvG declines showed an association with peak circulating GvH clone levels. Allograft graft-versus-host to host-versus-graft clonal ratios ran high in patients with graft-donor T cell macrochimerism.

Worth noting for this clone: The antigen remains unidentified.

Trimming cost V 5 bases and J 6 bases; bases outside gene matches: 9. This CDR3 has 15 amino acids. CDR1 and CDR2 (germline): MGHRA, YSYEKL. TCRdb's table, derived via immunoSEQ multiplex PCR, lists solely in-frame clones and lacks some. Among 40,000 to 45,000 clones listed, about 89% were seen once. The sequencing used PBMCs, collected 300 to 320 days after intestinal transplant. This TCR was sampled from a human patient who received an intestinal transplant, so some T cells may come from the graft donor. The V and J genes are TRBV4-1 and TRBJ1-2; TRBD1 aligns across 10 bases. Here the CDR3 reads CASSSTPTGGNGYTF. CDR3 in DNA: TGCGCCAGCAGCAGTACACCGACAGGGGGCAATGGCTACACCTTC.